One and the same sample provided the 3 T cell receptor beta chains below, sequenced in a study of blood T cell repertoires in COVID-19. Only in-frame clones appear in the TCRdb table, and some are missing; sequencing was by immunoSEQ multiplex PCR. The sample has approximately 260,000 clones; around 90% are singletons. Input material: peripheral blood. The receptors were sampled from a man aged 50-60 years with acute or convalescent COVID-19.

This chain connects TRBV4-2 to TRBJ1-4; D might be TRBD1 (6 bases). Per the germline V gene, CDR1 is LGHNA and CDR2 is YNFKEQ. Trimming left V 2 bases short and J 4 bases short, with 14 bases between. The CDR3 is 16 amino acids. The CDR3 sequence: CASSQPDSQLNEKLFF. CDR3 DNA sequence: TGTGCCAGCAGCCAACCGGACAGCCAACTTAATGAAAAACTGTTTTTT.

V is TRBV12-3 or TRBV12-4 and J is TRBJ1-6; maybe TRBD1 (5 bases). Trimming left V 3 bases short and J 10 bases short, with 10 bases between. The CDR3 length is 13 residues. The CDR3, as DNA: TGTGCCAGCAGTTTCGGACAAGGCTCACCCCTCCACTTT. This gives the protein CASSFGQGSPLHF.

V and J are TRBV6-1 and TRBJ1-2; D call uncertain. This CDR3 is 12 amino acids long. The germline gives CDR1 MNHNS, CDR2 SASEGT. With 2 bases removed from V and 6 bases from J, the gap between germline ends came to 7 bases. CDR3 in amino acids: CASSERGDGYTF. CDR3 coding DNA: TGTGCCAGCAGTGAACGGGGTGATGGCTACACCTTC.